What follows are 26 T cell receptor beta chains derived from one specimen sequenced in a study of beta chain features in type 1 diabetes. What these receptors recognize is not known. Reverse transcription of all isolated RNA meant that expressed TCRB transcripts were sequenced. The assay was immunoSEQ multiplex PCR, and TCRdb's table has in-frame clones only and misses some. The sample carries about 170,000 clones, around 7.8% recorded once. Whole-study results and caveats: When Type 1 diabetes patients were examined, their TCRB CDR3s proved moderately but significantly shorter in all four CD4+ subsets.

The source material was central memory CD4+ T cells from blood. Receptor source: a woman aged 40 to 50 with type 1 diabetes.

A few counts support this clone. J is TRBJ2-1 and V is TRBV7-3; D is unclear. Trimming removed 3 bases at V and 6 bases at J, with 6 bases between. This CDR3 contains 12 residues. CDR1 is SGHTA and CDR2 is FQGTGA in the germline V gene. This chain's CDR3 is CASSLSRNEQFF. The CDR3, as DNA: TGTGCCAGCAGCTTGAGTCGCAATGAGCAGTTCTTC.

This sequence joins TRBV19 and TRBJ2-5, with D perhaps TRBD2 (6 bases). The V gene's germline CDR1 is LNHDA and CDR2 SQIVND (reference sequence). V lost 6 bases to trimming and J lost 2 bases, with 13 bases between them. CDR3 length: 14 amino acids. The CDR3 region is CASRRPGLQETQYF. The CDR3 DNA is TGTGCCAGTAGACGGCCGGGACTTCAAGAGACCCAGTACTTC.

This chain joins TRBV9 and TRBJ2-2; D is unclear. This CDR3 comprises 14 residues. Trimming took 1 base from V and 3 from J, leaving 7 bases between them. Per the germline V gene, CDR1 is SGDLS and CDR2 is YYNGEE. The CDR3 spells CASSVLADTGELFF. Here the CDR3 DNA reads TGTGCCAGCAGCGTATTGGCAGACACCGGGGAGCTGTTTTTT.

This clone appeared a few times. V gene TRBV7-2 combines with J gene TRBJ1-2, with TRBD1 matching 12 bases. The V gene's germline CDR1 is SGHTA and CDR2 FQGNSA. CDR3 size: 17 residues. The junction had 11 bases not matched to a gene; V was cut back by 5 bases and J by 4 bases. The CDR3 sequence is CASSAPGQGAFGYGYTF. The DNA of the CDR3 is TGTGCCAGCAGCGCCCCGGGACAGGGGGCTTTCGGCTATGGCTACACCTTC.

This clone showed up many times. This chain connects TRBV2 to TRBJ2-7; D unclear. The CDR3 contains 12 residues. Trimming shortened V by 8 bases and J by 7 bases, and 15 bases separated the two germline ends. The germline CDR1 and CDR2 sequences are SNHLY and FYNNEI. Here the CDR3 reads CASGPLPGEQYF. The CDR3 nucleotides are TGTGCCAGCGGTCCCCTTCCCGGGGAGCAGTACTTC.

This clone was recorded a few times. This rearrangement joins TRBV20-1 to TRBJ1-4, with 8 bases aligning to TRBD1. Germline-derived CDR1 and CDR2 are DFQATT and SNEGSKA (reference sequence). The CDR3 is 11 residues long. CDR3 bases: TGCAGGGCCGGGACAGGTGAAAAACTGTTTTTT. Its translation: CRAGTGEKLFF.

There are a few counts of this clone. The chain recombines TRBV9 with TRBJ1-1, with a tentative D call TRBD1 (6 bases). The CDR3 is made up of 14 amino acids. Trimming took 3 bases from V and 1 from J, leaving 10 bases between them. The germline V gene encodes CDR1 SGDLS and CDR2 YYNGEE. The CDR3: CASSAPTGNTEAFF. The CDR3 DNA reads TGTGCCAGCAGCGCGCCGACAGGGAACACTGAAGCTTTCTTT.

The chain employs TRBV28 and TRBJ1-5; D call uncertain. The germline V gene encodes CDR1 MDHEN and CDR2 SYDVKM. This CDR3 has 14 amino acids. Trimming removed 8 bases from V and 0 bases from J, with 11 bases in between. CDR3 sequence reads: CASLAGGSNQPQHF. In nucleotides, the CDR3 is TGTGCCAGCCTCGCGGGAGGTAGCAATCAGCCCCAGCATTTT. Full variable domain (remainder filled in from reference TRBV28 and TRBJ1-5): DVKVTQSSRYLVKRTGEKVFLECVQDMDHENMFWYRQDPGLGLRLIYFSYDVKMKEKGDIPEGYSVSREKKERFSLILESASTNQTSMYLCASLAGGSNQPQHFGDGTRLSIL.

This clone was recorded at least ten times. V and J are TRBV7-2 and TRBJ1-5; possible D gene TRBD1, 6 bases. This CDR3 has 15 amino acids. From germline, CDR1 is SGHTA and CDR2 FQGNSA. V lost 4 bases, J lost 7 bases, and 17 bases lay in between. As DNA, the CDR3 is TGTGCCAGCAGCTCCACAGGGCTTCCAGGGCAGCCCCAGCATTTT. Protein sequence: CASSSTGLPGQPQHF.

This clone was counted between two and nine times. This chain's CDR3 is CASSQGPQAYTF. Here the CDR3 DNA reads TGTGCCAGCAGCCAGGGGCCCCAGGCGTACACCTTC. The chain joins TRBV11-2 to TRBJ1-2; a possible D gene is TRBD1 (6 bases). Looked up from germline, CDR1 is SGHAT and CDR2 is FQNNGV. The length of the CDR3 is 12 residues. V shed 5 bases and J shed 11 bases, with 15 bases lying between them.

Of note for this clone: This sample also contains other DNA sequences that code for the same CDR3. The chain joins TRBV19 to TRBJ1-5; TRBD1 aligns across 7 bases. V trimming: 5 bases; J trimming: 2 bases; junction bases outside the gene matches: 3. CDR3 length equals 14 residues. From germline, CDR1 is LNHDA and CDR2 SQIVND (reference sequence). The CDR3 loop reads CASSGTGGNQPQHF. In DNA form, the CDR3 reads TGTGCCAGTAGTGGAACAGGGGGCAATCAGCCCCAGCATTTT. Based on the CDR3 plus reference TRBV19 and TRBJ1-5, the full variable domain is DGGITQSPKYLFRKEGQNVTLSCEQNLNHDAMYWYRQDPGQGLRLIYYSQIVNDFQKGDIAEGYSVSREKKESFPLTVTSAQKNPTAFYLCASSGTGGNQPQHFGDGTRLSIL.

This chain uses TRBV7-3 with TRBJ2-1, with 7 positions matching TRBD1. The CDR3 length is 16 residues. CDR1 SGHTA and CDR2 FQGTGA come from the germline V gene. Unmatched junction bases numbered 6, after V lost 2 bases and J lost 2 bases. In nucleotides, the CDR3 is TGTGCCAGCAGCTTATCTAGAGGGGGCCCCTACAATGAGCAGTTCTTC. Translated, it gives CASSLSRGGPYNEQFF.

This clone was found a few times. This rearrangement joins TRBV18 to TRBJ1-2, with a possible D match to TRBD1 (6 bases). Germline V lookup: CDR1 KGHSH, CDR2 LQKENI. Trimming pared 0 bases from V and 4 bases from J, leaving 15 bases between. This CDR3 spans 16 amino acids. CDR3 nucleotide sequence: TGTGCCAGCTCACCACCGGGACAAACTAATAGCTATGGCTACACCTTC. Amino acids: CASSPPGQTNSYGYTF.

The V call is TRBV28, the J call TRBJ1-2; 9 nucleotides match TRBD1. Germline-derived CDR1 and CDR2 are MDHEN and SYDVKM. Trimming removed 7 bases from V and 5 bases from J; junction bases left unmatched: 8. CDR3 size: 14 residues. CDR3 nucleotides: TGTGCCAGCATCCCGGGACAGGGTCGATATGGCTACACCTTC. Amino acids: CASIPGQGRYGYTF.

The V call is TRBV19, the J call TRBJ2-2, with TRBD2 matching 7 bases. CDR1 LNHDA and CDR2 SQIVND come from the germline V gene (reference sequence). The ends lost 4 bases at V and 5 bases at J; junction bases unmatched: 4. This CDR3 contains 14 residues. The CDR3 reads CASSTGGGTGELFF. CDR3 nucleotides: TGTGCCAGTAGTACGGGAGGAGGGACCGGGGAGCTGTTTTTT.

The rearrangement joins TRBV30 to TRBJ1-3; 8 nucleotides line up with TRBD1. The V gene's germline CDR1 is GTSNPN and CDR2 SVGIG (reference sequence). The CDR3 loop spans 14 amino acids. With 4 bases clipped from V and 8 bases from J, the junction kept 10 bases outside the gene matches. As DNA, the CDR3 is TGTGCCTGGACCAGGACAGGGACTTCACACACCATATATTTT. Residues: CAWTRTGTSHTIYF.

This clone has a count of ten or more. J is TRBJ2-3 and V is TRBV7-2, with TRBD2 as a possible D gene (5 bases). Germline values: CDR1 SGHTA, CDR2 FQGNSA. CDR3 length equals 15 residues. V was clipped by 1 base and J by 4 bases, with 12 bases between them. Written as DNA, the CDR3 is TGTGCCAGCAGCTTAGGGTTCGGGGTTGCAGATACGCAGTATTTT. Translated, it gives CASSLGFGVADTQYF.

J is TRBJ1-5 and V is TRBV5-4; no firm D call. CDR1 and CDR2 from the germline V gene are SGHNT and YYREEE (reference sequence). The CDR3 runs to 13 residues. The V end lost 2 bases, the J end lost 4 bases, and 7 bases lay between the germline ends. The DNA for the CDR3 is TGTGCCAGCAGCTTCGCCGGGAATCAGCCCCAGCATTTT. It is translated as CASSFAGNQPQHF. The complete variable domain, with remaining parts taken from reference TRBV5-4 and TRBJ1-5, reads ETGVTQSPTHLIKTRGQQVTLRCSSQSGHNTVSWYQQALGQGPQFIFQYYREEENGRGNFPPRFSGLQFPNYSSELNVNALELDDSALYLCASSFAGNQPQHFGDGTRLSIL.

This clone occurred a few times. The chain employs TRBV13 and TRBJ1-1; D remains ambiguous. The germline V and J ends were trimmed by 5 bases and 3 bases, with 4 bases remaining between them. This CDR3 has 11 amino acids. CDR1 and CDR2 (germline): PRHDT, FYEKMQ (reference sequence). The CDR3 DNA reads as TGTGCCAGCAGCCGGGACACTGAAGCTTTCTTT. It yields the protein CASSRDTEAFF.

This sequence joins TRBV7-8 and TRBJ2-5; D possibly corresponds to TRBD2 (6 bases). The CDR3 contains 15 residues. Germline V lookup: CDR1 SGHVS, CDR2 FQNEAQ. The V end was cut by 1 base, the J end by 1 base, with 10 bases between. As DNA, the CDR3 is TGTGCCAGCAGCTTAGGCCCCGGGGGCCAAGAGACCCAGTACTTC. Its protein product is CASSLGPGGQETQYF. Full variable domain (missing parts from reference TRBV7-8 and TRBJ2-5): GAGVSQSPRYKVAKRGQDVALRCDPISGHVSLFWYQQALGQGPEFLTYFQNEAQLDKSGLPSDRFFAERPEGSVSTLKIQRTQQEDSAVYLCASSLGPGGQETQYFGPGTRLLVL.

J is TRBJ2-1 and V is TRBV7-9; 9 nucleotides line up with TRBD1. Trimming cost V 5 bases and J 4 bases; bases outside gene matches: 6. Germline-derived CDR1 and CDR2 are SEHNR and FQNEAQ (reference sequence). CDR3 size: 15 residues. The CDR3 region is CASSVYRGQYNEQFF. The CDR3 DNA reads as TGTGCCAGCAGCGTTTACAGGGGGCAATACAATGAGCAGTTCTTC.

The J gene is TRBJ2-5, the V gene TRBV25-1, with TRBD2 matching over 7 bases. The trim removed 5 bases at V and 5 bases at J, leaving 14 bases unmatched. Germline assignment: CDR1 MGHDK and CDR2 SYGVNS. The CDR3 has 16 residues. The CDR3 here is CASSPRAGVRTETQYF. CDR3 nucleotide sequence: TGTGCCAGCAGTCCTCGGGCGGGAGTAAGGACGGAGACCCAGTACTTC.

This clone showed up just a few times. V gene TRBV18 combines with J gene TRBJ2-1; TRBD2 aligns across 7 bases. CDR3 length: 17 amino acids. V lost 3 bases and J lost 0; bases outside the gene matches: 8. Per the germline V gene, CDR1 is KGHSH and CDR2 is LQKENI. CDR3 coding DNA: TGTGCCAGCTCACCTCGTTTGGGGGGGAACTCCTACAATGAGCAGTTCTTC. As protein: CASSPRLGGNSYNEQFF.

This clone came up a few times. The genes are TRBV11-3 and TRBJ2-1, with D possibly being TRBD2 (6 bases). This CDR3 is built from 14 residues. Germline V lookup: CDR1 SGHNT, CDR2 YENEEA. Trimming removed 5 bases from V and 4 bases from J, with 12 bases in between. CDR3 protein: CASSPGEEYNEQFF. In DNA, the CDR3 is TGTGCCAGCAGCCCCGGGGAGGAGTACAATGAGCAGTTCTTC.

The chain is built from TRBV6-6 and TRBJ1-5, with 8 bases identical to TRBD1. With 4 bases clipped from V and 4 bases from J, the junction kept 3 bases outside the gene matches. This CDR3 region has 14 residues. In germline, CDR1 is MNHNY, CDR2 SVGAGI (reference sequence). CDR3 protein: CASSSGQVNQPQHF. CDR3 sequence (DNA): TGTGCCAGCAGTTCGGGACAGGTTAATCAGCCCCAGCATTTT.

This clone was recorded a few times. CDR3 nucleotides: TGTGCCAGCTCAGACACCGGGGAGCTGTTTTTT. Translated: CASSDTGELFF. The chain employs TRBV9 and TRBJ2-2; D is unclear. Trimming left V 7 bases short and J 3 bases short, with 4 bases between. Germline CDR1 is SGDLS and CDR2 is YYNGEE. CDR3 length equals 11 residues.